The 16 T cell receptor beta chains presented below share a single source sample, sequenced in a study of blood T cell repertoires in COVID-19. Sequenced by immunoSEQ multiplex PCR; TCRdb stores in-frame clones only, minus some. The data hold roughly 350,000 clones, with 85% to 90% observed a single time. Sequenced input: peripheral blood. The receptors shown here come from a woman in her forties or fifties with COVID-19, enrolled during active disease.

This clone was counted between two and nine times. V is TRBV5-1 and J is TRBJ2-1; D possibly corresponds to TRBD2 (5 bases). The V end lost 5 bases, the J end lost 0 bases, and 21 bases lay between the germline ends. The CDR3 has 18 amino acids. Germline V gene lookup returns CDR1 SGHRS and CDR2 YFSETQ. In DNA, the CDR3 is TGCGCCAGCAGAATATATGGGAACGGAGGAAGCTCCTACAATGAGCAGTTCTTC. It specifies CASRIYGNGGSSYNEQFF.

The gene calls are TRBV24-1 and TRBJ1-1; 9 nucleotides align to TRBD1. CDR1 KGHDR and CDR2 SFDVKD come from the germline V gene. The CDR3 runs 14 residues. V shed 4 bases, J shed 7 bases, and the junction held 6 bases outside the gene matches. CDR3 residues: CATSDSGQGSEAFF. Written as DNA, the CDR3 is TGTGCCACCAGTGACTCCGGACAGGGGAGTGAAGCTTTCTTT.

J is TRBJ2-2 and V is TRBV19; weak D call: TRBD1 (6 bases). From germline, CDR1 is LNHDA and CDR2 SQIVND (reference sequence). This CDR3 comprises 15 residues. V was cut by 2 bases and J by 4 bases, with 11 bases left in between. In nucleotides, the CDR3 is TGTGCCAGTAGTATACAGGGGAGAGGCACCGGGGAGCTGTTTTTT. Its translation: CASSIQGRGTGELFF. Full variable domain (rest looked up from reference TRBV19 and TRBJ2-2): DGGITQSPKYLFRKEGQNVTLSCEQNLNHDAMYWYRQDPGQGLRLIYYSQIVNDFQKGDIAEGYSVSREKKESFPLTVTSAQKNPTAFYLCASSIQGRGTGELFFGEGSRLTVL.

J is TRBJ2-3 and V is TRBV15; 9 nucleotides line up with TRBD2. V shed 6 bases, J shed 6 bases, and the junction held 13 bases outside the gene matches. The CDR3 extends over 16 amino acids. Looked up from germline, CDR1 is LNHNV and CDR2 is YYDKDF (reference sequence). The CDR3 here is CATSLKREARPDTQYF. The CDR3 DNA reads as TGTGCCACCAGTCTAAAGCGGGAGGCTCGTCCCGATACGCAGTATTTT.

V and J are TRBV10-3 and TRBJ2-3, with 7 positions matching TRBD2. CDR3 size: 14 residues. J was trimmed by 0 bases and V by 6 bases; bases with no gene match: 3. Germline V gene lookup returns CDR1 ENHRY and CDR2 SYGVKD. CDR3 sequence reads: CAIRASGSTDTQYF. For the CDR3, the DNA is TGTGCCATCAGGGCTAGCGGTAGCACAGATACGCAGTATTTT.

The rearrangement uses TRBV5-1 and TRBJ2-6; D is perhaps TRBD1 (5 bases). V lost 0 bases, J lost 2 bases, and 6 bases lay in between. Germline loops: CDR1 SGHRS, CDR2 YFSETQ. This CDR3 contains 15 residues. DNA for the CDR3: TGCGCCAGCAGCTTGGCAGGGACTGGGGCCAACGTCCTGACTTTC. Translating it yields CASSLAGTGANVLTF.

The chain uses TRBV10-1 and TRBJ2-2; 8 bases agree with TRBD2. Germline lookup yields CDR1 WNHNN and CDR2 SYGVQD (reference sequence). This CDR3 comprises 17 residues. V was clipped by 2 bases and J by 5 bases; unmatched bases: 10. CDR3 coding DNA: TGCGCCAGCAGTGAGGTCGGGAAGCGGGAGCGAACCGGGGAGCTGTTTTTT. It specifies CASSEVGKRERTGELFF.

The V and J genes are TRBV7-9 and TRBJ1-2; tentative D call: TRBD1 (5 bases). The CDR3 runs 14 residues. Germline V lookup: CDR1 SEHNR, CDR2 FQNEAQ (reference sequence). V was cut by 3 bases and J by 6 bases, with 14 bases left in between. Here the CDR3 DNA reads TGTGCCAGCAGCTTTTCTGGCAGGGAAGATGGCTACACCTTC. This gives the protein CASSFSGREDGYTF.

The V and J genes are TRBV6-5 and TRBJ1-3, with D hard to call. V was cut by 0 bases and J by 5 bases, with 8 bases left in between. Germline V gene lookup returns CDR1 MNHEY and CDR2 SVGAGI. The length of the CDR3 is 14 residues. The DNA for the CDR3 is TGTGCCAGCAGTTACTCCCACGGTAGAAACACCATATATTTT. This translates into CASSYSHGRNTIYF.

V usage is TRBV5-1 and J usage is TRBJ1-1; 8 nucleotides match TRBD1. V dropped 0 bases and J dropped 3; count of bases not matched to a gene: 4. This CDR3 contains 15 residues. Germline V gene lookup returns CDR1 SGHRS and CDR2 YFSETQ. CDR3 sequence: CASSLGQGADTEAFF. CDR3 DNA sequence: TGCGCCAGCAGCTTGGGGCAGGGGGCGGACACTGAAGCTTTCTTT.

The V call is TRBV7-3, the J call TRBJ2-1; D is unresolved. Germline values: CDR1 SGHTA, CDR2 FQGTGA. The CDR3 runs 11 residues. The germline V and J ends were trimmed by 5 bases and 6 bases, with 5 bases remaining between them. The CDR3 region has the DNA TGTGCCAGCAGCCTCCTCAATGAGCAGTTCTTC. Amino acid sequence: CASSLLNEQFF.

The chain has TRBV11-2 and TRBJ2-1; no firm D call. The germline V gene has CDR1 SGHAT and CDR2 FQNNGV. This CDR3 is 15 amino acids long. Trimming stripped 4 bases from V and 1 base from J, with 11 bases between. The CDR3, as DNA: TGTGCCAGCAGCTCCGTTTCGGGTTCCTACAATGAGCAGTTCTTC. It translates to CASSSVSGSYNEQFF.

Only one count was recorded for this clone. V gene TRBV19 combines with J gene TRBJ1-2; 10 positions match TRBD1. Per the germline V gene, CDR1 is LNHDA and CDR2 is SQIVND (reference sequence). Germline trimming cut 5 bases from V and 3 bases from J; bases unmatched to any gene: 6. This CDR3 is built from 15 residues. The CDR3 bases are TGTGCCAGTAGTGGCCGGGACAGGGGCCACTATGGCTACACCTTC. As protein: CASSGRDRGHYGYTF.

The V and J genes are TRBV4-2 and TRBJ2-7, with 10 bases that match TRBD2. The CDR3 is 14 residues long. Trimming took 1 base from V and 5 from J; bases not matched to a gene: 2. Germline CDR1 LGHNA, CDR2 YNFKEQ. CDR3 DNA sequence: TGTGCCAGCAGCCAAGCCGGGACTAGCGACGAGCAGTACTTC. Translated, it gives CASSQAGTSDEQYF.

The chain combines TRBV5-1 with TRBJ2-3, with 8 bases lining up with TRBD1. The CDR3 is 15 residues long. The germline V gene has CDR1 SGHRS and CDR2 YFSETQ. The junction had 2 bases not matched to a gene; V was cut back by 2 bases and J by 0 bases. The CDR3: CASSFGTGSTDTQYF. CDR3 DNA: TGCGCCAGCAGCTTCGGGACAGGTAGCACAGATACGCAGTATTTT.

This sequence joins TRBV7-9 and TRBJ1-1; 8 bases match TRBD1. This CDR3 has 13 residues. V was pared by 4 bases and J by 8 bases, with 6 bases of the junction left unmatched. CDR1 and CDR2 from the germline V gene are SEHNR and FQNEAQ (reference sequence). The CDR3, as DNA: TGTGCCAGCAGCTCTGACAGGGGTCGAGAAGCTTTCTTT. Encoded protein: CASSSDRGREAFF. Variable domain in full (rest from reference TRBV7-9 and TRBJ1-1): DTGVSQNPRHKITKRGQNVTFRCDPISEHNRLYWYRQTLGQGPEFLTYFQNEAQLEKSRLLSDRFSAERPKGSFSTLEIQRTEQGDSAMYLCASSSDRGREAFFGQGTRLTVV.